The 9 T cell receptor beta chains presented below share a single source sample, sequenced in a study of cytomegalovirus exposure and HLA in healthy donors. It was with 60 Vbeta and 13 Jbeta primers that the PCR ran. This table comes from immunoSEQ multiplex PCR, and its TCRdb copy is limited to in-frame clones, with some not included. The sample consists of 90,000 to 140,000 clones, about 16% of them appearing once. The specimen sequenced was PBMCs. Receptor source: a female donor in good health and CMV-seronegative.

The rearrangement uses TRBV4-3 and TRBJ2-1, with 10 bases lining up with TRBD2. V dropped 1 base and J dropped 10; count of bases not matched to a gene: 7. The CDR3 loop spans 15 amino acids. Germline V gives CDR1 LGHNA, CDR2 YSLEER. Here the CDR3 reads CASSQGSSGRSEQFF. The CDR3 region has the DNA TGCGCCAGCAGCCAAGGGTCTAGCGGGAGATCGGAGCAGTTCTTC.

This clone was recorded a few times. The genes are TRBV27 and TRBJ1-4; tentative D call: TRBD1 (5 bases). Germline V gene sequence: CDR1 MNHEY, CDR2 SMNVEV (reference sequence). This CDR3 spans 12 amino acids. V shed 6 bases and J shed 7 bases, with 9 bases lying between them. The CDR3 sequence: CASRGLGEKLFF. In DNA, the CDR3 is TGTGCCAGCAGGGGGCTGGGTGAAAAACTGTTTTTT. The full variable domain, rest sourced from reference TRBV27 and TRBJ1-4, is EAQVTQNPRYLITVTGKKLTVTCSQNMNHEYMSWYRQDPGLGLRQIYYSMNVEVTDKGDVPEGYKVSRKEKRNFPLILESPSPNQTSLYFCASRGLGEKLFFGSGTQLSVL.

The V and J genes are TRBV10-2 and TRBJ1-1; maybe TRBD1 (6 bases). V lost 6 bases to trimming and J lost 1 base, with 15 bases between them. Germline values: CDR1 WSHSY, CDR2 SAAADI. This CDR3 region has 15 residues. The chain's CDR3 is CASRTPTGPNTEAFF. The DNA of the CDR3 is TGCGCCAGCAGGACTCCTACAGGGCCGAACACTGAAGCTTTCTTT.

This chain uses TRBV14 with TRBJ2-1; no reliable D call. V lost 0 bases, J lost 4 bases, and 22 bases lay in between. The CDR3 has 19 amino acids. Germline loops: CDR1 SGHDN, CDR2 FVKESK. CDR3 coding DNA: TGTGCCAGCAGCCAAGATCGACCCTCTTACGCGGATAGATACAATGAGCAGTTCTTC. Translated, it gives CASSQDRPSYADRYNEQFF.

This clone has just one count. V is TRBV28 and J is TRBJ2-7, with TRBD1 as a possible D gene (6 bases). Germline CDR1 and CDR2: MDHEN and SYDVKM. This CDR3 contains 14 residues. The V and J ends lost 6 bases and 0 bases respectively, with 12 bases between them. CDR3 in DNA: TGTGCCAGCAGATCAGGGGTTAACTCCTACGAGCAGTACTTC. It is translated as CASRSGVNSYEQYF.

This clone was observed a few times. V and J are TRBV4-1 and TRBJ1-2; 9 bases map to TRBD1. CDR1 MGHRA and CDR2 YSYEKL come from the germline V gene. The length of the CDR3 is 16 residues. Trimming took 2 bases from V and 4 from J; bases not matched to a gene: 8. This CDR3 is CASSQQPGQGSYGYTF. CDR3 bases: TGCGCCAGCAGCCAACAACCGGGACAGGGTAGCTATGGCTACACCTTC.

The rearrangement joins TRBV13 to TRBJ1-3; 7 nucleotides align to TRBD1. The V gene's germline CDR1 is PRHDT and CDR2 FYEKMQ (reference sequence). Trimming at V came to 1 base and at J to 1 base, leaving 7 bases not matched to a gene. CDR3 length: 17 amino acids. DNA of the CDR3: TGTGCCAGCAGCTTAGCCGCAGGGGGTGGATCTGGAAACACCATATATTTT. This sequence encodes CASSLAAGGGSGNTIYF.

The chain joins TRBV7-2 to TRBJ1-4; no definite D call. This CDR3 contains 15 residues. Germline V gene lookup returns CDR1 SGHTA and CDR2 FQGNSA. The V gene lost 2 bases and the J gene lost 4 bases, with 11 bases spanning the gap. The DNA of the CDR3 is TGTGCCAGCAGCTTACAACAGCTTGTTAATGAAAAACTGTTTTTT. Its protein product is CASSLQQLVNEKLFF. Based on the CDR3 plus reference TRBV7-2 and TRBJ1-4, the full variable domain is GAGVSQSPSNKVTEKGKDVELRCDPISGHTALYWYRQSLGQGLEFLIYFQGNSAPDKSGLPSDRFSAERTGGSVSTLTIQRTQQEDSAVYLCASSLQQLVNEKLFFGSGTQLSVL.

This clone was seen a few times. This sample includes further DNA sequences coding for the same CDR3. The chain employs TRBV9 and TRBJ2-1; no clear D. The CDR3 extends over 12 amino acids. V lost 0 bases to trimming and J lost 5 bases, with 3 bases between them. Germline assignment: CDR1 SGDLS and CDR2 YYNGEE. CDR3 region: CASSVGDNEQFF. The DNA for the CDR3 is TGTGCCAGCAGCGTAGGCGACAATGAGCAGTTCTTC.